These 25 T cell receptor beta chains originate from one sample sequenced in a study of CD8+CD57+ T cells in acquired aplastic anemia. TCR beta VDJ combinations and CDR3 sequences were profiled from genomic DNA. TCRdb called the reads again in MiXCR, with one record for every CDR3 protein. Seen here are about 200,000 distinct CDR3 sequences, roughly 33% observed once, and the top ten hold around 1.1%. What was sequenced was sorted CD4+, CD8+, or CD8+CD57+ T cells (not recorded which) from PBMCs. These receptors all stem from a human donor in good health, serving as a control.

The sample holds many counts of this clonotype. The CDR3 DNA sequence: TGTGCCAGCAGCTTAACAGCCACAGATACGCAGTATTTT. It is translated as CASSLTATDTQYF. V usage is TRBV7-2 and J usage is TRBJ2-3; D remains unclear. V was clipped by 2 bases and J by 2 bases, with 5 bases between them. CDR3 length: 13 amino acids. Germline V gene data show CDR1 as SGHTA and CDR2 as FQGNSA.

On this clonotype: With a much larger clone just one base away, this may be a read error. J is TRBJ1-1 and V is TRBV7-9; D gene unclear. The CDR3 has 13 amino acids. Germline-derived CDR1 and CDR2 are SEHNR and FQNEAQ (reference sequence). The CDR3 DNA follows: TGCGCCAGCAGCTTGAGAGAGAACGCTGAAGCTTTCTTT. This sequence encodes CASSLRENAEAFF.

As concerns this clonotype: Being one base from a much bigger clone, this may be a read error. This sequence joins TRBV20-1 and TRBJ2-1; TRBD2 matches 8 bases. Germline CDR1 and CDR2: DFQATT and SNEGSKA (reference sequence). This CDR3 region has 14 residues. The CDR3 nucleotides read TGCAGTGCTAGTAGGGCACCTAGCGGGTCACCCATTGGATTC. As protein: CSASRAPSGSPIGF.

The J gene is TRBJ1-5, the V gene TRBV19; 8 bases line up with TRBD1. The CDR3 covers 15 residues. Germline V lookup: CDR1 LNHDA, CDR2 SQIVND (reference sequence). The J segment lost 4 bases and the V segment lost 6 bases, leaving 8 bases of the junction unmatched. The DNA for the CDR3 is TGTGCCAGTAGCAGGGGGCGCGGGTCTAATCAGCCCCAGCATTTT. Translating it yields CASSRGRGSNQPQHF.

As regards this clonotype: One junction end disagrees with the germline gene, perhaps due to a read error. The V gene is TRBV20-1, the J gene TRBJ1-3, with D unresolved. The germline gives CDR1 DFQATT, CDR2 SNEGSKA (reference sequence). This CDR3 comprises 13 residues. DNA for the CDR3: TGCAGTGCTAGCCCTGGGGTTGGAAACGCCATATATTTT. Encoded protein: CSASPGVGNAIYF.

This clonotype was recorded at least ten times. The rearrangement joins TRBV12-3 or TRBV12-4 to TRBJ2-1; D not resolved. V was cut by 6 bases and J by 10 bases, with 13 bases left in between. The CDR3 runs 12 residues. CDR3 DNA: TGTGCCAGCAGCCCCTTCGCCCCGGAGCAGTTCTTC. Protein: CASSPFAPEQFF.

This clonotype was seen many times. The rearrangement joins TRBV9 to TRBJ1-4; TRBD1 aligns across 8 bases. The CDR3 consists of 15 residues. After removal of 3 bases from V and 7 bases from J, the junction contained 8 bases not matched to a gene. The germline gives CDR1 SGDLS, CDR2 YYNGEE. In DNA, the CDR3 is TGTGCCAGCAGCGGACCCAGGGGGCGCCGTGAAAAACTGTTTTTT. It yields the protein CASSGPRGRREKLFF. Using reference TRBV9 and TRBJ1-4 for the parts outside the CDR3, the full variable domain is DSGVTQTPKHLITATGQRVTLRCSPRSGDLSVYWYQQSLDQGLQFLIQYYNGEERAKGNILERFSAQQFPDLHSELNLSSLELGDSALYFCASSGPRGRREKLFFGSGTQLSVL.

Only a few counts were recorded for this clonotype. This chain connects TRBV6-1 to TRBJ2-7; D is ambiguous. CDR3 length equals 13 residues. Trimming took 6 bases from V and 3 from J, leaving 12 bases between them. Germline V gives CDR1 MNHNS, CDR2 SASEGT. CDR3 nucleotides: TGTGCCAGCAGCTTTGGGGTTCTCTACGAGCAGTACTTC. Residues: CASSFGVLYEQYF.

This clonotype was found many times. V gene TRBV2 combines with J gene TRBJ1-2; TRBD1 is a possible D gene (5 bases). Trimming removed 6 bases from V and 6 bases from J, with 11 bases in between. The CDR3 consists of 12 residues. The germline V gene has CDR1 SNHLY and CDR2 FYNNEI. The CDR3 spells CASRRGYDGYTF. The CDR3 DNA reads TGTGCCAGCAGGAGGGGCTACGATGGCTACACCTTC.

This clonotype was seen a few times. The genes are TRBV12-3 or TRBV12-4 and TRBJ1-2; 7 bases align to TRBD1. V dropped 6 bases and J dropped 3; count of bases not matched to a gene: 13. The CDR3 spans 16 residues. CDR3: CASSRSMDRPYYGYTF. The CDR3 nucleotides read TGTGCCAGCAGCCGCTCCATGGACAGGCCGTACTATGGCTACACCTTC.

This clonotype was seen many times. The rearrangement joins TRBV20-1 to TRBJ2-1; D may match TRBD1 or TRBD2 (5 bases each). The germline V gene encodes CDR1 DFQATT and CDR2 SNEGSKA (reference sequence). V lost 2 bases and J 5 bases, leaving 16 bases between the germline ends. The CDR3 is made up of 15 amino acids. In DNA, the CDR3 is TGCAGTGCTAGAAGATGGGGGATTACCGACAATGAGCAGTTCTTC. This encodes CSARRWGITDNEQFF.

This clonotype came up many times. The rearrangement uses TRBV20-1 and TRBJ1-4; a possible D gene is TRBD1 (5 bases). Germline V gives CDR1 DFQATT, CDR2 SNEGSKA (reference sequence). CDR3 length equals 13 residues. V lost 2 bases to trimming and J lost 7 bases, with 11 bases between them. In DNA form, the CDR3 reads TGCAGTGCTAGATTCGGGGGTGGTGAAAAACTGTTTTTT. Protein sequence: CSARFGGGEKLFF.

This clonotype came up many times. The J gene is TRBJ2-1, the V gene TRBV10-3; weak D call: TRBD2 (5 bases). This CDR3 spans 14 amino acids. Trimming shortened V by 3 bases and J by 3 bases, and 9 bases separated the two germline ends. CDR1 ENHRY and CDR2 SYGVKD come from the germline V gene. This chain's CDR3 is CAISDWSGYNEQFF. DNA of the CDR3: TGTGCCATCAGTGATTGGAGCGGCTACAATGAGCAGTTCTTC.

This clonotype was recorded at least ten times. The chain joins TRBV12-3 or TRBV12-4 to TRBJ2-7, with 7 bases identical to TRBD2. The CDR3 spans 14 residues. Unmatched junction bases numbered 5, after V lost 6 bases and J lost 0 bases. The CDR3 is CASRPSGGSYEQYF. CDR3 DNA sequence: TGTGCCAGCAGACCTAGCGGAGGCTCCTACGAGCAGTACTTC.

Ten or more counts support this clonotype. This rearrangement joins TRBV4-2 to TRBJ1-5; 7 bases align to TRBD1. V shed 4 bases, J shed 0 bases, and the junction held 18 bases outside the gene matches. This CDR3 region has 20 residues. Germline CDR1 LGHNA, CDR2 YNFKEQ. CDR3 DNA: TGTGCCAGCAGCCCCCTGGAATGGACAGGCACAGAGTATAGCAATCAGCCCCAGCATTTT. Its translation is CASSPLEWTGTEYSNQPQHF.

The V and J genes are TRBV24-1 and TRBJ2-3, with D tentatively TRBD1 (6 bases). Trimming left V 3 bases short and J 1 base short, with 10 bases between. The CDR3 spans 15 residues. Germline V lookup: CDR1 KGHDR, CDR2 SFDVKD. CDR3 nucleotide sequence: TGTGCCACCAGTGATCGTTCAGGGGGCACAGATACGCAGTATTTT. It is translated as CATSDRSGGTDTQYF.

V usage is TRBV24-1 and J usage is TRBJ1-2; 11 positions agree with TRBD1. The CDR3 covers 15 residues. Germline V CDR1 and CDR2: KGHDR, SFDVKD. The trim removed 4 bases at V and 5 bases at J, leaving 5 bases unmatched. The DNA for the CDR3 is TGTGCCACCAGTGACCCTGGGGACAGGGGGTATGGCTACACCTTC. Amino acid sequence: CATSDPGDRGYGYTF.

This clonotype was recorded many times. For the CDR3, the DNA is TGTGCCAGCAGTGATAGTATCGGTTGGTATGGCTACACCTTC. Translated, it gives CASSDSIGWYGYTF. The V call is TRBV2, the J call TRBJ1-2, with D uncertain. Germline lookup yields CDR1 SNHLY and CDR2 FYNNEI. Trimming shortened V by 3 bases and J by 5 bases, and 13 bases separated the two germline ends. This CDR3 contains 14 residues.

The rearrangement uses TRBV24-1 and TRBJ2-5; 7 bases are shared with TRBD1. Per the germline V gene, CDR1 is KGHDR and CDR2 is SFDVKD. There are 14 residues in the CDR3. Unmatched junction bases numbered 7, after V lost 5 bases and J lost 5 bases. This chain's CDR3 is CATSARGGVETQYF. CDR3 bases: TGTGCCACCAGTGCTAGAGGGGGCGTGGAGACCCAGTACTTC.

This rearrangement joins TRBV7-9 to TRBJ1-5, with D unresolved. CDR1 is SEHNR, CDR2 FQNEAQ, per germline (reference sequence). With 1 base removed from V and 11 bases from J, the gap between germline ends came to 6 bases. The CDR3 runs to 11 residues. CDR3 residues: CASSLVETQHF. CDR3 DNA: TGTGCCAGCAGCTTAGTAGAGACCCAGCATTTT.

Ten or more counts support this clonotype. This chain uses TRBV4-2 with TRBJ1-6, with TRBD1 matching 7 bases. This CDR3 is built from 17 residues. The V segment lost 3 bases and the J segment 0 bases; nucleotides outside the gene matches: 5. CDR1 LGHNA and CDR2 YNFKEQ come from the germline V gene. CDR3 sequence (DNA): TGTGCCAGCAGCCAGGACAGGACGAGCTCCTATAATTCACCCCTCCACTTT. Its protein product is CASSQDRTSSYNSPLHF.

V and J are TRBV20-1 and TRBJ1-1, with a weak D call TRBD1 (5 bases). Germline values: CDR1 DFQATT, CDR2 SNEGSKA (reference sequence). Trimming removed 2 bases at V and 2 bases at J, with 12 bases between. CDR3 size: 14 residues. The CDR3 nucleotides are TGCAGTGCTAGACAACGGGGGGATAACACTGAAGCTTTCTTT. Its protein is CSARQRGDNTEAFF.

CDR3 DNA: TGCAGTGCGAGACTAGCGGGATTCGGCTACGAGCAGTACTTC. Translation gives CSARLAGFGYEQYF. The chain couples TRBV20-1 to TRBJ2-7, with 11 bases that match TRBD2. CDR1 and CDR2 from the germline V gene are DFQATT and SNEGSKA (reference sequence). This CDR3 has 14 amino acids. V was clipped by 6 bases and J by 3 bases; unmatched bases: 7.

This chain's CDR3 is CASSYTAGGGRGGYTF. The CDR3 DNA is TGTGCCAGCAGTTACACGGCAGGGGGCGGGAGAGGTGGCTACACCTTC. V is TRBV6-5 and J is TRBJ1-2, with 8 bases aligning to TRBD1. There are 16 residues in the CDR3. The germline gives CDR1 MNHEY, CDR2 SVGAGI. J lost 7 bases, V lost 2 bases, and 12 bases had no gene match.

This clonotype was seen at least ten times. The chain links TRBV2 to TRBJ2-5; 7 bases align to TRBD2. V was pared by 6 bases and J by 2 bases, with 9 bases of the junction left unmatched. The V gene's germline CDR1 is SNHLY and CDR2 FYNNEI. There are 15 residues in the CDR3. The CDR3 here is CASSASGTKQETQYF. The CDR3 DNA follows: TGTGCCAGCAGCGCCTCCGGGACTAAGCAAGAGACCCAGTACTTC.